This T cell receptor (beta chain) came from a study of cytomegalovirus exposure and HLA in healthy donors. About this clone: The same CDR3 is also encoded by other DNA sequences in this sample.

This CDR3 is built from 15 residues. V gave up 1 base and J gave up 4 bases; unmatched junction bases: 4. Germline V gives CDR1 MGHRA, CDR2 YSYEKL. It was with 60 Vbeta and 13 Jbeta primers that the PCR ran. Profiling relied on immunoSEQ multiplex PCR, and the TCRdb table lists in-frame clones only, not all of them. This sample has 90,000 to 120,000 clones, with about 85% found just once. The sequence was obtained from a man aged 30 to 45 in good health and CMV-seronegative. The sequencing input was PBMCs. This chain connects TRBV4-1 to TRBJ2-7; TRBD2 aligns across 10 bases. In DNA form, the CDR3 reads TGCGCCAGCAGCCAAGGGGCTAGCGGGAGTTACGAGCAGTACTTC. Protein product: CASSQGASGSYEQYF.